This paragraph covers one T cell receptor (beta chain) sequence. The same CDR3 can be traced to other DNA sequences in this sample. The sample comes from a study of blood T cell repertoires in COVID-19. TCRdb keeps only in-frame clones here, not all; method: immunoSEQ multiplex PCR. The repertoire holds just under 350,000 clones, with roughly 86% as singletons. The source material was peripheral blood. The clonotype comes from a woman in her 70s with COVID-19, enrolled during active disease.

The CDR3 loop reads CASSLADRQETQYF. The CDR3 DNA reads TGTGCCAGCAGCTTAGCGGACAGACAAGAGACCCAGTACTTC. The chain employs TRBV7-9 and TRBJ2-5; possible D gene TRBD1, 6 bases. The CDR3 length is 14 residues. V lost 0 bases and J lost 2, with 7 bases in between. Germline V gives CDR1 SEHNR, CDR2 FQNEAQ (reference sequence).